The next 28 T cell receptor beta chains were all read from a single sample in a study of tumor and adjacent non-tumor tissue in lung cancer. No cell sorting was done before RNA was extracted from the tissue. More than 3 cm separated this lung sample from the edge of the tumor. The library came from three nested PCR rounds adapted from ARM-PCR protocols. MiXCR, run by TCRdb on the multiplex PCR reads, gives a single entry per CDR3 protein. The table shows tens of thousands of distinct CDR3 sequences, with around 64% occurring only once. The sample was distant non-tumor lung tissue. The receptors shown here come from a man between 70 and 80 years old with non-small cell lung cancer.

Concerning this clonotype: One end of the junction varies from germline; a read error may be responsible. V gene TRBV4-1 combines with J gene TRBJ2-2; possibly TRBD2 for D (6 bases). Germline V gives CDR1 MGHRA, CDR2 YSYEKL. This CDR3 has 16 amino acids. The CDR3 protein is CASSQNRGTNTEELFF. CDR3 nucleotides: TGCGCCAGTAGCCAAAATCGGGGGACGAACACCGAGGAGCTGTTTTTT.

As for this clonotype: The junction and the germline gene differ at one end; a read error may be behind it. The V and J genes are TRBV11-2 and TRBJ2-2; TRBD1 or TRBD2 may be the D gene (5 bases each). Looked up from germline, CDR1 is SGHAT and CDR2 is FQNNGV. This CDR3 has 16 residues. The CDR3 reads CANSLPLTRGTGELFF. CDR3 coding DNA: TGTGCCAACAGCCTTCCTCTGACGAGGGGCACCGGGGAGCTGTTTTTT.

This clonotype was recorded a few times. V usage is TRBV11-2 and J usage is TRBJ2-7; D not resolved. Per the germline V gene, CDR1 is SGHAT and CDR2 is FQNNGV. The CDR3 consists of 14 residues. CDR3 in DNA: TGTGATGGCAGCCCCCTCACAGTAAGAAACGAGCAGTACTTC. Translation gives CDGSPLTVRNEQYF.

This clonotype was counted only a few times. A much larger clone differs by one base, so this may be a read error. The V gene is TRBV29-1, the J gene TRBJ2-1, with TRBD2 identical over 7 bases. Germline loops: CDR1 SQVTM, CDR2 ANQGSEA. This CDR3 is built from 10 residues. The CDR3 loop is CNVGGVEQFF. Here the CDR3 DNA reads TGCAACGTTGGGGGGGTAGAGCAGTTCTTC.

V gene TRBV28 combines with J gene TRBJ1-5; TRBD1 aligns across 8 bases. The V gene's germline CDR1 is MDHEN and CDR2 SYDVKM. The CDR3 length is 14 residues. Trimming removed 5 bases from V and 9 bases from J; junction bases left unmatched: 9. This CDR3 reads CASSTGAGGRPQHF. The CDR3 nucleotides read TGTGCCAGCAGTACCGGGGCAGGGGGCCGGCCCCAGCATTTT. Full variable domain (missing parts from reference TRBV28 and TRBJ1-5): DVKVTQSSRYLVKRTGEKVFLECVQDMDHENMFWYRQDPGLGLRLIYFSYDVKMKEKGDIPEGYSVSREKKERFSLILESASTNQTSMYLCASSTGAGGRPQHFGDGTRLSIL.

This clonotype appeared a single time. This may come from a read error, since a much larger clone is one base off. The V and J genes are TRBV5-1 and TRBJ2-3; D gene ambiguous. Germline assignment: CDR1 SGHRS and CDR2 YFSETQ. Trimming took 0 bases from V and 4 from J, leaving 9 bases between them. There are 14 residues in the CDR3. This CDR3 is CASSLAQQADTQYF. The CDR3 DNA sequence: TGCGCCAGCAGCTTGGCGCAGCAGGCAGATACGCAGTATTTT.

As to this clonotype: A much larger clone sits a single nucleotide away, making a read error possible. V is TRBV28 and J is TRBJ2-1; a weak D match, TRBD2 (6 bases). V was cut by 6 bases and J by 9 bases, with 18 bases left in between. The CDR3 consists of 14 residues. CDR1 is MDHEN and CDR2 is SYDVKM in the germline V gene. The CDR3 spells CASSPGLMAREQFF. For the CDR3, the DNA is TGTGCCAGCAGCCCGGGACTGATGGCACGTGAGCAGTTCTTC.

As regards this clonotype: A read error may account for a junction end that differs from germline. The rearrangement uses TRBV6-6 and TRBJ1-2; weak D call: TRBD1 (5 bases). Germline assignment: CDR1 MNHNY and CDR2 SVGAGI (reference sequence). CDR3 size: 16 residues. The CDR3 nucleotides are TGCGCCAGCAGTTACCCCATTCTAACCCCGGGGGATGGCTACACCTTC. This codes for CASSYPILTPGDGYTF.

In this sample, this clonotype turned up once. A much larger clone lies one base from this, so it may be a read error. The V gene is TRBV7-8, the J gene TRBJ2-7; 7 positions match TRBD2. Germline trimming cut 3 bases from V and 3 bases from J; bases unmatched to any gene: 8. The CDR3 runs to 15 residues. Germline CDR1 reads SGHVS; CDR2 reads FQNEAQ. CDR3 residues: CASSFPAGTLYEQYF. CDR3 nucleotide sequence: TGTGCCAGCAGCTTCCCAGCGGGGACTCTCTACGAGCAGTACTTC. The whole variable domain, filled in from reference TRBV7-8 and TRBJ2-7, reads GAGVSQSPRYKVAKRGQDVALRCDPISGHVSLFWYQQALGQGPEFLTYFQNEAQLDKSGLPSDRFFAERPEGSVSTLKIQRTQQEDSAVYLCASSFPAGTLYEQYFGPGTRLTVT.

On this clonotype itself: An end of the junction differs from the germline gene, which may be a read error. The genes are TRBV10-3 and TRBJ2-1; 10 positions match TRBD1. This CDR3 comprises 16 residues. Per germline, CDR1 ENHRY and CDR2 SYGVKD. The CDR3 DNA follows: TGTGCCATCTGTGAGATTACCGGGACAGGGGACAATGAGCACTTCTTC. This encodes CAICEITGTGDNEHFF.

This clonotype was counted at least ten times. The chain carries TRBV5-4 and TRBJ1-1; TRBD1 might be the D (5 bases). V lost 1 base and J 0 bases, leaving 10 bases between the germline ends. This CDR3 has 15 amino acids. Germline-derived CDR1 and CDR2 are SGHNT and YYREEE (reference sequence). In DNA, the CDR3 is TGTGCCAGCAGCTTGCAGGGATCCATGAACACTGAAGCTTTCTTT. Translation: CASSLQGSMNTEAFF.

Concerning this clonotype itself: The junction departs from the called germline gene at one end, perhaps through a read error. This rearrangement joins TRBV6-1 to TRBJ1-6; possibly TRBD1 for D (5 bases). From germline, CDR1 is MNHNS and CDR2 SASEGT. This CDR3 has 15 amino acids. CDR3 in amino acids: CDSSSRDPGRSPPHF. CDR3 sequence (DNA): TGCGACAGCAGTTCCCGGGACCCGGGGCGTTCACCCCCCCACTTT.

This clonotype occurred many times. The chain is built from TRBV6-6 and TRBJ1-2; D is perhaps TRBD1 (6 bases). The V gene lost 0 bases and the J gene lost 3 bases, with 14 bases spanning the gap. CDR1 is MNHNY, CDR2 SVGAGI, per germline (reference sequence). CDR3 length: 16 amino acids. The CDR3 loop reads CASSYSGGQKDYGYTF. The CDR3 nucleotides are TGTGCCAGCAGTTACTCTGGGGGCCAGAAAGACTATGGCTACACCTTC.

This clonotype has a count of ten or more. The genes are TRBV4-1 and TRBJ2-5, with 7 bases matching TRBD1. J lost 4 bases, V lost 3 bases, and 8 bases had no gene match. Germline CDR1 reads MGHRA; CDR2 reads YSYEKL. The CDR3 length is 15 residues. The CDR3 nucleotides read TGCGCCAGCAGCCATGCCGGACAGGCGGGAGAGACCCAGTACTTC. It codes for CASSHAGQAGETQYF.

This clonotype was seen at least ten times. This chain links TRBV5-1 with TRBJ1-5; D is ambiguous. Trimming shortened V by 0 bases and J by 1 base, and 8 bases separated the two germline ends. Germline CDR1 is SGHRS and CDR2 is YFSETQ. The CDR3 runs to 15 residues. Here the CDR3 DNA reads TGCGCCAGCAGCTTGGGCAACCAAAGCAATCAGCCCCAGCATTTT. It codes for CASSLGNQSNQPQHF.

This clonotype was detected only once. A read error is possible here, since a much larger clone lies one base away. This chain links TRBV10-2 with TRBJ2-2; 8 nucleotides match TRBD1. This CDR3 contains 15 residues. Trimming at V came to 4 bases and at J to 5 bases, leaving 6 bases not matched to a gene. The germline CDR1 and CDR2 sequences are WSHSY and SAAADI. CDR3 bases: TGCGCCAGCAGTGGAAAGACAGGGGCGACCGGGGAGCTGTTTTTT. Residues: CASSGKTGATGELFF.

This clonotype was counted a single time. This could be a read error, since a much larger clone is one nucleotide away. The chain combines TRBV6-1 with TRBJ2-1; 8 bases fit TRBD1. The CDR3 totals 19 residues. Germline V gene lookup returns CDR1 MNHNS and CDR2 SASEGT. With V trimmed by 9 bases and J by 1 base, 20 bases remained unmatched. CDR3 nucleotides: TGTGCCAGTTCGGGACAGGAGAATCGTGGTAGTAGATCCTACAATGAGCAGTTCTTC. It translates to CASSGQENRGSRSYNEQFF.

This chain's CDR3 is CASSTAGEVAADTQYF. The CDR3 region has the DNA TGTGCCAGCAGTACCGCAGGGGAAGTAGCTGCAGATACGCAGTATTTT. This chain joins TRBV6-6 and TRBJ2-3; a possible D gene is TRBD1 (6 bases). V was cut by 5 bases and J by 4 bases, with 19 bases left in between. The CDR3 covers 16 residues. Germline V gene sequence: CDR1 MNHNY, CDR2 SVGAGI (reference sequence).

This clonotype occurred once. The V call is TRBV29-1, the J call TRBJ1-5, with 11 positions matching TRBD1. This CDR3 is 17 amino acids long. With 7 bases clipped from V and 1 base from J, the junction kept 12 bases outside the gene matches. Germline V gives CDR1 SQVTM, CDR2 ANQGSEA. CDR3 loop: CSANVGTGGSSNQPQHF. CDR3 coding DNA: TGCAGCGCAAACGTCGGGACAGGGGGTTCGAGCAATCAGCCCCAGCATTTT.

Comments on this clonotype: A read error is likely, as this CDR3 ends without the conserved phenylalanine or tryptophan. The gene calls are TRBV11-2 and TRBJ2-7; 7 bases align to TRBD1. The germline CDR1 and CDR2 sequences are SGHAT and FQNNGV. The CDR3 covers 14 residues. CDR3 nucleotides: TGTACCAGCAGCTTAGGGGACAGAAACTACGAGCAGTACCTC. Its translation: CTSSLGDRNYEQYL.

Relative to its sample, this clonotype is medium-sized (0.01 to 0.1%). The rearrangement uses TRBV11-2 and TRBJ2-6; no reliable D call. Trimming shortened V by 9 bases and J by 0 bases, and 6 bases separated the two germline ends. Germline loops: CDR1 SGHAT, CDR2 FQNNGV. The CDR3 extends over 13 amino acids. CDR3 in DNA: TGTGCCAGTCGGACCTCTGGGGCCAACGTCCTGACTTTC. Amino acid sequence: CASRTSGANVLTF.

A note on this clonotype: A much larger clone differs by one base, so this may be a read error. This sequence joins TRBV6-5 and TRBJ2-1; no clear D. The CDR3 is 16 residues long. Germline-derived CDR1 and CDR2 are MNHEY and SVGAGI. V was trimmed by 6 bases and J by 7 bases, leaving 22 bases between them. The DNA of the CDR3 is TGTGCCAGCAGCCCCGCGACACAGTGGGCCAGGAATGAGCAGTTCTTC. Translating it yields CASSPATQWARNEQFF.

The sample holds one count of this clonotype. Germline and junction disagree at one end, which may indicate a read error. V gene TRBV4-2 combines with J gene TRBJ1-6; D possibly corresponds to TRBD1 (5 bases). CDR3 length equals 17 residues. Per the germline V gene, CDR1 is LGHNA and CDR2 is YNFKEQ. The CDR3 region is CASSQGSLKGAGSPLHF. Here the CDR3 DNA reads TGTGCTAGCAGCCAAGGGTCCTTAAAAGGGGCAGGTTCACCCCTCCACTTT.

Of note for this clonotype: Mismatch with germline at one junction end may stem from a read error. J is TRBJ2-7 and V is TRBV5-5; D is uncertain. The length of the CDR3 is 13 residues. Germline V gene data show CDR1 as SGHKS and CDR2 as YYEKEE (reference sequence). In DNA form, the CDR3 reads TGTGCCATCAGCTTACCATTGGGCTACGAGCAGTACTTC. Translating gives CAISLPLGYEQYF.

The chain carries TRBV5-6 and TRBJ2-5, with TRBD1 matching 7 bases. V shed 5 bases and J 14 bases; nucleotides not matched to a gene: 15. CDR3 length: 13 amino acids. The V gene's germline CDR1 is SGHDT and CDR2 YYEEEE. The CDR3 sequence is CASSPFGRGQSYF. The CDR3 bases are TGTGCCAGCAGTCCATTCGGACGGGGACAGTCCTACTTC.

Remarks on this clonotype: The junction does not match germline at one end; this may be a read error. This chain links TRBV11-2 with TRBJ2-7; 8 bases align to TRBD1. The CDR3 totals 13 residues. Germline V gene sequence: CDR1 SGHAT, CDR2 FQNNGV. The CDR3 bases are TGTACCAGCAGCAGGACAGGGCCCTACGAGCAGTATTTC. Encoded protein: CTSSRTGPYEQYF.

This sequence joins TRBV28 and TRBJ2-3; 9 bases match TRBD1. The CDR3 covers 18 residues. The germline V gene has CDR1 MDHEN and CDR2 SYDVKM. J was trimmed by 3 bases and V by 2 bases; bases with no gene match: 12. CDR3 amino acids: CASSLPPNDRGRTDTQYF. The CDR3 DNA sequence: TGTGCCAGCAGTTTACCCCCCAACGACAGGGGGAGGACAGATACGCAGTATTTT.

Many counts were recorded for this clonotype. The rearrangement links TRBV6-6 to TRBJ2-5; 8 bases map to TRBD1. The CDR3 totals 15 residues. In germline, CDR1 is MNHNY, CDR2 SVGAGI (reference sequence). The ends lost 4 bases at V and 4 bases at J; junction bases unmatched: 8. The CDR3 region is CASSFPGQGGETQYF. The CDR3 bases are TGTGCCAGCAGTTTCCCCGGACAGGGAGGAGAGACCCAGTACTTC.